This TCR beta chain comes out of a study of technical replicates of blood from a few donors. TCRdb's copy holds only in-frame clones and misses some; the assay was immunoSEQ multiplex PCR. This table holds about 61,000 clones, around 97% found once. This TCR was sampled from a human donor in good health. The sample was T cells isolated from PBMCs.

DNA for the CDR3: TGTGCCAGCAGTTGGGGGGAAACAACAGATACGCAGTATTTT. Amino acids: CASSWGETTDTQYF. The chain recombines TRBV6-9 with TRBJ2-3, with D perhaps matching TRBD2 (6 bases). The CDR3 is 14 amino acids. Between the trimmed V and J ends, which lost 4 bases and 3 bases, there was a span of 11 bases. Germline CDR1 MNHGY, CDR2 SVAAGI.